A single sample gave rise to the 27 T cell receptor beta chains below, sequenced in a study of T cell repertoires in cytomegalovirus infection. TCRdb re-called the reads with MiXCR, one entry per CDR3 protein. The sample consists of about 770,000 distinct CDR3 sequences, roughly 29% of them appearing once. No antigen has been identified for these receptors. The sample here was cultured CD8+ T cells from PBMCs, taken from culture after CMV antigen stimulation. The receptors shown here come from a human donor in good health (CMV status not recorded). Some clones in this sample may be carry-over from other donors' samples.

This sequence joins TRBV27 and TRBJ1-2; D not certain. This CDR3 has 14 residues. V gave up 0 bases and J gave up 6 bases, with 11 bases separating them. Germline V CDR1 and CDR2: MNHEY, SMNVEV (reference sequence). DNA for the CDR3: TGTGCCAGCAGTTTATCGTGGCCTTGGGATGGCTACACCTTC. Protein: CASSLSWPWDGYTF.

The rearrangement links TRBV5-1 to TRBJ2-2; 10 nucleotides align to TRBD1. Germline CDR1 is SGHRS and CDR2 is YFSETQ. The CDR3 sequence is 15 residues long. The V and J ends lost 4 bases and 4 bases, in that order; junction bases with no gene match: 4. This chain's CDR3 is CASSRGTGATGELFF. The CDR3 nucleotides are TGCGCCAGCAGCCGGGGGACAGGGGCCACCGGGGAGCTGTTTTTT.

In nucleotides, the CDR3 is TGTGCCATAAAGGGGGCGAACACTGAAGCTTTCTTT. Its protein product is CAIKGANTEAFF. This chain links TRBV28 with TRBJ1-1; 7 positions match TRBD1. The junction had 3 bases not matched to a gene; V was cut back by 10 bases and J by 1 base. This CDR3 spans 12 amino acids. Germline CDR1 and CDR2: MDHEN and SYDVKM.

The chain is built from TRBV7-9 and TRBJ2-1; the D is unclear. Germline CDR1 and CDR2: SEHNR and FQNEAQ (reference sequence). V was cut by 5 bases and J by 3 bases, with 11 bases left in between. CDR3 size: 14 residues. CDR3 bases: TGTGCCAGCAGCCGCCTCCCAGACTACAATGAGCAGTTCTTC. Amino acid sequence: CASSRLPDYNEQFF.

In its sample, this clonotype was seen a few times. The rearrangement joins TRBV6-2 or TRBV6-3 to TRBJ1-1; D gene unclear. CDR3 length equals 15 residues. The V gene's germline CDR1 is MNHEY and CDR2 SVGEGT. V was clipped by 2 bases and J by 1 base, with 11 bases between them. The CDR3 region has the DNA TGTGCCAGCAGTTACGGGCAGCTGGGGAACACTGAAGCTTTCTTT. This codes for CASSYGQLGNTEAFF.

This chain links TRBV24-1 with TRBJ2-2; 8 positions agree with TRBD2. The CDR3 length is 14 residues. J lost 6 bases, V lost 11 bases, and 10 bases had no gene match. Germline CDR1 and CDR2: KGHDR and SFDVKD. Here the CDR3 reads CAIGPGLGAGELFF. CDR3 nucleotide sequence: TGTGCCATAGGTCCGGGACTAGGGGCCGGGGAGCTGTTTTTT.

This clonotype was found a few times. The genes are TRBV5-5 and TRBJ2-1; TRBD2 is a possible D gene (6 bases). Germline V gene lookup returns CDR1 SGHKS and CDR2 YYEKEE (reference sequence). The CDR3 has 15 amino acids. V was shortened by 4 bases and J by 5 bases, with 16 bases between the two germline ends. CDR3 in amino acids: CASSPMRGRNNEQFF. The CDR3 coding sequence is TGTGCCAGCAGCCCAATGCGGGGTCGCAACAATGAGCAGTTCTTC. The full variable domain, with the rest looked up from reference TRBV5-5 and TRBJ2-1, is DAGVTQSPTHLIKTRGQQVTLRCSPISGHKSVSWYQQVLGQGPQFIFQYYEKEERGRGNFPDRFSARQFPNYSSELNVNALLLGDSALYLCASSPMRGRNNEQFFGPGTRLTVL.

The chain couples TRBV24-1 to TRBJ1-6; D might be TRBD1 (6 bases). The CDR3 is 15 amino acids. CDR1 is KGHDR, CDR2 SFDVKD, per germline. V shed 2 bases and J shed 7 bases, with 11 bases lying between them. The CDR3 spells CATSDSGQTNSPLHF. The CDR3, as DNA: TGTGCCACCAGTGATTCGGGACAAACCAATTCACCCCTCCACTTT.

The rearrangement links TRBV5-1 to TRBJ2-1; no firm D call. The CDR3 extends over 12 amino acids. Germline CDR1 SGHRS, CDR2 YFSETQ. With 5 bases removed from V and 7 bases from J, the gap between germline ends came to 10 bases. CDR3 in DNA: TGCGCCAGCAGGATACCCTCTAATGAGCAGTTCTTC. It is translated as CASRIPSNEQFF.

This clonotype showed up many times. The chain is built from TRBV7-9 and TRBJ2-5; D is uncertain. The CDR3 length is 13 residues. The V gene lost 3 bases and the J gene lost 1 base, with 6 bases spanning the gap. CDR1 SEHNR and CDR2 FQNEAQ come from the germline V gene (reference sequence). The CDR3 reads CASSLESQETQYF. CDR3 nucleotides: TGTGCCAGCAGCTTGGAGTCCCAAGAGACCCAGTACTTC. Combining the CDR3 with reference TRBV7-9 and TRBJ2-5 gives the whole variable domain DTGVSQNPRHKITKRGQNVTFRCDPISEHNRLYWYRQTLGQGPEFLTYFQNEAQLEKSRLLSDRFSAERPKGSFSTLEIQRTEQGDSAMYLCASSLESQETQYFGPGTRLLVL.

This clonotype was seen many times. The rearrangement joins TRBV7-8 to TRBJ2-3; 12 bases align to TRBD2. CDR1 and CDR2 (germline): SGHVS, FQNEAQ. The CDR3 runs 17 residues. V lost 2 bases and J lost 6; bases outside the gene matches: 9. In DNA form, the CDR3 reads TGTGCCAGCAGCTTATACCCTAGCGGGGGGGCCGAGGATACGCAGTATTTT. Translation: CASSLYPSGGAEDTQYF.

This rearrangement joins TRBV13 to TRBJ2-2; 8 nucleotides agree with TRBD1. J gave up 7 bases and V 1 base, and 5 bases lay outside the gene matches. Germline loops: CDR1 PRHDT, CDR2 FYEKMQ (reference sequence). The CDR3 contains 15 residues. The CDR3 DNA follows: TGTGCCAGCAGCTTAGAGGGACAGGAGGTCGGGGAGCTGTTTTTT. This translates into CASSLEGQEVGELFF.

In this sample, this clonotype turned up many times. This chain joins TRBV12-3 or TRBV12-4 and TRBJ2-7; TRBD1 aligns across 7 bases. This CDR3 region has 13 residues. The trim removed 5 bases at V and 2 bases at J, leaving 3 bases unmatched. CDR3 nucleotide sequence: TGTGCCAGCAGTCCTGACAGGGCCTACGAGCAGTACTTC. Amino acids: CASSPDRAYEQYF.

This clonotype turned up a few times. V and J are TRBV5-4 and TRBJ2-5; the match to TRBD2 covers 10 bases. CDR3 length equals 14 residues. Germline loops: CDR1 SGHNT, CDR2 YYREEE (reference sequence). The V and J ends lost 3 bases and 5 bases, in that order; junction bases with no gene match: 4. In nucleotides, the CDR3 is TGTGCCAGCAGCTCAGCGGGGGGGCGTGAGACCCAGTACTTC. It encodes CASSSAGGRETQYF. The full variable domain, its missing parts supplied by reference TRBV5-4 and TRBJ2-5, is ETGVTQSPTHLIKTRGQQVTLRCSSQSGHNTVSWYQQALGQGPQFIFQYYREEENGRGNFPPRFSGLQFPNYSSELNVNALELDDSALYLCASSSAGGRETQYFGPGTRLLVL.

This clonotype appeared a few times. This chain links TRBV6-1 with TRBJ1-2; D gene uncertain. V lost 4 bases, J lost 1 base, and 10 bases lay in between. Germline V gene lookup returns CDR1 MNHNS and CDR2 SASEGT. The CDR3 is made up of 14 amino acids. The CDR3 DNA reads as TGTGCCAGCAGTGCCCGAGGGATTAACTATGGCTACACCTTC. The encoded protein is CASSARGINYGYTF.

This clonotype was detected only a few times. The CDR3 DNA reads as TGTGCCATCAGGGAATACAGGGGATCTGGGGCCAACGTCCTGACTTTC. Its translation: CAIREYRGSGANVLTF. V and J are TRBV10-3 and TRBJ2-6; 7 bases are a match to TRBD1. CDR1 and CDR2 (germline): ENHRY, SYGVKD. The CDR3 covers 16 residues. J gave up 1 base and V 6 bases, and 6 bases lay outside the gene matches.

In its sample, this clonotype was seen once. This may be a read error: a much more frequent sequence differs by one nucleotide. This chain links TRBV7-9 with TRBJ1-2, with D unclear. The CDR3 is made up of 15 amino acids. CDR1 is SEHNR and CDR2 is FQNEAQ in the germline V gene (reference sequence). The CDR3 sequence is CDSSAAWGAYYGYTF. The CDR3 DNA reads as TGTGACAGCAGCGCCGCCTGGGGAGCCTACTATGGCTACACCTTC.

The chain joins TRBV6-2 or TRBV6-3 to TRBJ2-3, with 12 bases fitting TRBD2. This CDR3 has 16 residues. Germline V CDR1 and CDR2: MNHEY, SVGEGT. V trimming: 5 bases; J trimming: 5 bases; junction bases outside the gene matches: 8. The CDR3 DNA sequence: TGTGCCAGCAGTACTGGGCCGGGACTAGCGGGAGATACGCAGTATTTT. Its protein product is CASSTGPGLAGDTQYF.

The sample holds one count of this clonotype. The chain links TRBV9 to TRBJ2-6; TRBD1 might be the D (5 bases). Germline CDR1 SGDLS, CDR2 YYNGEE. The CDR3 is 17 amino acids. Between the trimmed V and J ends, which lost 6 bases and 0 bases, there was a span of 16 bases. CDR3 nucleotides: TGTGCCAGCACGATGGGGCCACGGTACTCTGGGGCCAACGTCCTGACTTTC. Its translation: CASTMGPRYSGANVLTF.

This clonotype showed up many times. The chain uses TRBV4-2 and TRBJ2-3; D may be TRBD1 (6 bases). Germline V gene data show CDR1 as LGHNA and CDR2 as YNFKEQ. Trimming cost V 0 bases and J 2 bases, with 9 bases left between them. The CDR3 runs 15 residues. The CDR3 here is CASSQDGGPTDTQYF. The CDR3 DNA follows: TGTGCCAGCAGCCAAGATGGGGGCCCCACAGATACGCAGTATTTT.

The J gene is TRBJ1-2, the V gene TRBV7-9, with TRBD1 as a possible D gene (5 bases). The germline gives CDR1 SEHNR, CDR2 FQNEAQ (reference sequence). Trimming cost V 5 bases and J 6 bases, with 19 bases left between them. The CDR3 totals 15 residues. The CDR3 sequence: CASSPTDGGMDGYTF. For the CDR3, the DNA is TGTGCCAGCAGCCCGACAGATGGCGGGATGGATGGCTACACCTTC.

The chain links TRBV28 to TRBJ2-7, with D possibly being TRBD1 (6 bases). Germline values: CDR1 MDHEN, CDR2 SYDVKM. V lost 1 base and J lost 0, with 19 bases in between. There are 18 residues in the CDR3. The CDR3 region has the DNA TGTGCCAGCAGTTTATCGGCCACACGGGAAGGGGGCTCCTACGAGCAGTACGTC. This translates into CASSLSATREGGSYEQYV.

The table lists this clonotype with a few counts. The chain uses TRBV7-6 and TRBJ2-2; D gene ambiguous. The germline gives CDR1 SGHVS, CDR2 FNYEAQ. This CDR3 has 15 residues. Trimming cost V 5 bases and J 5 bases, with 15 bases left between them. The CDR3 region is CASSPEVGRTGELFF. The CDR3 nucleotides read TGTGCCAGCAGCCCGGAAGTAGGGCGGACCGGGGAGCTGTTTTTT.

The chain carries TRBV7-8 and TRBJ1-3, with unresolved D. The CDR3 loop spans 15 amino acids. Germline assignment: CDR1 SGHVS and CDR2 FQNEAQ. V was pared by 4 bases and J by 0 bases, with 10 bases between. The CDR3 nucleotides are TGTGCCAGCAGCTCCCGGCCCGACTCTGGAAACACCATATATTTT. Protein product: CASSSRPDSGNTIYF.

The chain is built from TRBV28 and TRBJ2-3; D may be TRBD2 (7 bases). CDR3 length: 15 amino acids. V shed 4 bases and J shed 7 bases, with 18 bases lying between them. From germline, CDR1 is MDHEN and CDR2 SYDVKM. Here the CDR3 reads CASSSPRGALNTQYF. The CDR3 coding sequence is TGTGCCAGCAGTTCGCCACGGGGGGCCCTAAATACGCAGTATTTT.

This rearrangement joins TRBV12-3 or TRBV12-4 to TRBJ1-2; D may be TRBD1 (6 bases). The V and J ends lost 8 bases and 6 bases respectively, with 25 bases between them. The CDR3 runs 16 residues. CDR3 in amino acids: CASSLVRGWGLHGYTF. The CDR3 DNA follows: TGTGCCAGCTCCCTTGTAAGGGGGTGGGGGCTCCATGGCTACACCTTC.

V is TRBV6-1 and J is TRBJ2-1; 13 positions agree with TRBD2. Losses at the gene ends were 6 bases for V and 9 bases for J; bases not matched to a gene: 8. Germline V CDR1 and CDR2: MNHNS, SASEGT. The length of the CDR3 is 15 residues. CDR3 sequence reads: CASSYGTSGVAEQFF. Here the CDR3 DNA reads TGTGCCAGCAGCTACGGGACTAGCGGGGTAGCTGAGCAGTTCTTC.